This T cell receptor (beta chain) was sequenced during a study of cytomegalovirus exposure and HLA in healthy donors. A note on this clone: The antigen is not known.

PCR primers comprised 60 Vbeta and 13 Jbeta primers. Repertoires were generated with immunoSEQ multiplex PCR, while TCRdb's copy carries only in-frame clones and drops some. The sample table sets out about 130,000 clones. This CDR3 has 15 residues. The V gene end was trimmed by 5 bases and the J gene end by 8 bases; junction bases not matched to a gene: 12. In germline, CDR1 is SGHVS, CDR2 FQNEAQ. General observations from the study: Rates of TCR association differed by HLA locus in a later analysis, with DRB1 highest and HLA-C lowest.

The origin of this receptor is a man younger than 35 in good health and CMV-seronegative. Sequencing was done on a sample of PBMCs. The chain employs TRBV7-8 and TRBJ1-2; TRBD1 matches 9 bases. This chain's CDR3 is CASSAMTGGHEGYTF. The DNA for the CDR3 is TGTGCCAGCAGCGCAATGACAGGGGGTCATGAAGGCTACACCTTC. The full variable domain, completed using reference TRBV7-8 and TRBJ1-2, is GAGVSQSPRYKVAKRGQDVALRCDPISGHVSLFWYQQALGQGPEFLTYFQNEAQLDKSGLPSDRFFAERPEGSVSTLKIQRTQQEDSAVYLCASSAMTGGHEGYTFGSGTRLTVV.